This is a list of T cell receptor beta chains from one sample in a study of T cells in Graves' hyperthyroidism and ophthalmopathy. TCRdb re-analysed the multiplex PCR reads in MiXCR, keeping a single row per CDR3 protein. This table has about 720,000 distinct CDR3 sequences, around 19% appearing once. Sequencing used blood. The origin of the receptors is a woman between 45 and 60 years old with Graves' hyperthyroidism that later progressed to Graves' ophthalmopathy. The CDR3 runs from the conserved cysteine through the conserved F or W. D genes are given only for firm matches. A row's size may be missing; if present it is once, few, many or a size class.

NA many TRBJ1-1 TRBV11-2 CASSLQVGITTEAFF
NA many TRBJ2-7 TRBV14 CASSDRFSYEQYF
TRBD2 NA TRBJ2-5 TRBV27 CASSRTSGGHQETQYF
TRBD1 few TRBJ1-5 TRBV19 CATLDRGNQPQHF
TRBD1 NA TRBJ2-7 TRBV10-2 CASRVGTASSYEQYF
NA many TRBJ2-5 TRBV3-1 CASRRQETQYF
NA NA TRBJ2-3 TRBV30 CAWTGGPTDTQYF
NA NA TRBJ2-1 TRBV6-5 CASSYSSLWGAYNEQFF
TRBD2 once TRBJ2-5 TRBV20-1 CSARDPGGLRGETQYF
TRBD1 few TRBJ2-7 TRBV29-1 CSVGDRAPYEQYF
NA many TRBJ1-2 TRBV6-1 CASSEVNHLGGGYTF
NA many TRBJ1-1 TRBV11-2 CASSWEGEEAFF
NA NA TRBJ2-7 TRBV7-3 CASSLRAGDQYEQYF
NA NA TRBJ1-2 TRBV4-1 CASSREENRAYGYTF
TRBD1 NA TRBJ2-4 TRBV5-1 CASSLFRDRGNIQYF
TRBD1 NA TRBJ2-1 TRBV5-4 CASSSTTGREQFF
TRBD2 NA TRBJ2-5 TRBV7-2 CASSFGGGARETQYF